This T cell receptor (beta chain) stems from a study of CD8+ T cells in alopecia areata. Following RNA extraction, reverse transcription yielded cDNA that acted as the sequencing template. Repertoires were generated with immunoSEQ multiplex PCR, while TCRdb's copy carries only in-frame clones and drops some. The data contain approximately 100,000 clones, around two fifths of them singletons. V gave up 3 bases and J gave up 1 base, with 9 bases separating them. The CDR3 spans 14 residues. The germline gives CDR1 SGHVS, CDR2 FQNEAQ. The source is a human donor with alopecia areata. Sequencing used CD4+ T cells sorted from blood. The chain combines TRBV7-8 with TRBJ2-5; no reliable D call. CDR3 nucleotide sequence: TGTGCCAGCAGCTTCAGGCGGACCCAAGAGACCCAGTACTTC. It translates to CASSFRRTQETQYF.